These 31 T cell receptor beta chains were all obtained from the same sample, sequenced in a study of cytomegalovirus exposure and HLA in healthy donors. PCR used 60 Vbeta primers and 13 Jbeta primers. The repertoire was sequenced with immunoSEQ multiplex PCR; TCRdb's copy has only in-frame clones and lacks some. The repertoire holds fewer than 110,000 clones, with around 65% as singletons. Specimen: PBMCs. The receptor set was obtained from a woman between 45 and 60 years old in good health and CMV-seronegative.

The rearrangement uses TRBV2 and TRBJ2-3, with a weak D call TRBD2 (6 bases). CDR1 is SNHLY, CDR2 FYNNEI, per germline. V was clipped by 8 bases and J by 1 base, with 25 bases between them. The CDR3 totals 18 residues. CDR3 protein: CASEEEGSGTPRTDTQYF. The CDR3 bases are TGTGCCAGCGAAGAGGAGGGATCGGGGACTCCACGCACAGATACGCAGTATTTT.

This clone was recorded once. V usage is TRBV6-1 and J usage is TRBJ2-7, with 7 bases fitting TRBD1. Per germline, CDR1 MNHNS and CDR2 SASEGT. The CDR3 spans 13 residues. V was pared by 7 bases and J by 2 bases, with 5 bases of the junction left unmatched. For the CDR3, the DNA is TGTGCCAGCACCCCGGGACAGACCTACGAGCAGTACTTC. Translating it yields CASTPGQTYEQYF.

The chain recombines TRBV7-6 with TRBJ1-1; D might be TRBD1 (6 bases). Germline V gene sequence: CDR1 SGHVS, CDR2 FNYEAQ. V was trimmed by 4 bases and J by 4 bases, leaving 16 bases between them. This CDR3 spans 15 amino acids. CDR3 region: CASSSGTSAGTEAFF. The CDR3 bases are TGTGCCAGCAGCTCCGGGACATCGGCGGGCACTGAAGCTTTCTTT.

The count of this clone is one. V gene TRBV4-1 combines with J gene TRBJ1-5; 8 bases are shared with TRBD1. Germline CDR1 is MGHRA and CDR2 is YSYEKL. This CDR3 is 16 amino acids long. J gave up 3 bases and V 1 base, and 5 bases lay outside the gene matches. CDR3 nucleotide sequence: TGCGCCAGCAGCCAAGGCCTGGGACAGGACAATCAGCCCCAGCATTTT. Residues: CASSQGLGQDNQPQHF.

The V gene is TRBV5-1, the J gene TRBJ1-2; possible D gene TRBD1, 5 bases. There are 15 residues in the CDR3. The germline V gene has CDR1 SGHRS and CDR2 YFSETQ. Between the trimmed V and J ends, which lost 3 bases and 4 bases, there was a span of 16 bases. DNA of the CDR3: TGCGCCAGCAGCTCCGGGACTGTGAATTCCTATGGCTACACCTTC. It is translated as CASSSGTVNSYGYTF.

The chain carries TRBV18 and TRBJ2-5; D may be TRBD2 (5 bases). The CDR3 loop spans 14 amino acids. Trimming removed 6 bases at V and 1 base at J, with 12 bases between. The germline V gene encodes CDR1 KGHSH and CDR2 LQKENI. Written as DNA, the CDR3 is TGTGCCAGCTCCCAACGACGGGGCCAAGAGACCCAGTACTTC. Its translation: CASSQRRGQETQYF.

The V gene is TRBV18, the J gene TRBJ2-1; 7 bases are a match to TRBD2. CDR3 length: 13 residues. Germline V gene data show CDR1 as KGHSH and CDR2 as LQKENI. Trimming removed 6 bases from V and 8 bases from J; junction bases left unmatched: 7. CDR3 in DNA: TGTGCCAGCTCGCCCACTAGCGTCGATGAGCAGTTCTTC. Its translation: CASSPTSVDEQFF.

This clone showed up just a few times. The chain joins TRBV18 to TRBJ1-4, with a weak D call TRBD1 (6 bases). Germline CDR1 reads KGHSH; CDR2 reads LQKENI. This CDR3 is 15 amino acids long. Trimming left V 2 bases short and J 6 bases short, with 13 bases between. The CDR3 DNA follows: TGTGCCAGCTCACCAGACAGGCCTCCCCATGAAAAACTGTTTTTT. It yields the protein CASSPDRPPHEKLFF.

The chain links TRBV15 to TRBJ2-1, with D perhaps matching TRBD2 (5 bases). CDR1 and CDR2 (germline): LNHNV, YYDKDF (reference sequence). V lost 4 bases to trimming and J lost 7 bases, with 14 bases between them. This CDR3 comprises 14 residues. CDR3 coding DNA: TGTGCCACCAGCATCCGATCCGGCGGGAATGAGCAGTTCTTC. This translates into CATSIRSGGNEQFF.

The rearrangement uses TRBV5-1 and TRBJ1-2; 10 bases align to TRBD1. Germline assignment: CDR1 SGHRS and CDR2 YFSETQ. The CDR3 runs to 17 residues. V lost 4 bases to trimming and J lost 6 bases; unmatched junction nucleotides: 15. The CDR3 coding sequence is TGCGCCAGCAGCGTCGGACAGGGGGGACCTTTACATCATGGCTACACCTTC. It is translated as CASSVGQGGPLHHGYTF.

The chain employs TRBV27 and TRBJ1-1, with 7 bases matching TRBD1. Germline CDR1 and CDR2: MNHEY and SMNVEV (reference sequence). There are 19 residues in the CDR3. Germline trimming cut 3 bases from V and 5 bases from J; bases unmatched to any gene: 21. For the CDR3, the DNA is TGTGCCAGCAGTTTCTTCCGGGACAGCCGGGTAGGGGCCTTTACTGAAGCTTTCTTT. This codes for CASSFFRDSRVGAFTEAFF.

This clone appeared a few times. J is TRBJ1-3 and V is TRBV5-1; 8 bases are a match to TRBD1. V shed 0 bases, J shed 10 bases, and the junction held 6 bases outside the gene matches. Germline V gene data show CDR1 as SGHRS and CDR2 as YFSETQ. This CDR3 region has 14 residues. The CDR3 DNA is TGCGCCAGCAGCTTGGGGACAGGGAGCCAAACCATATATTTT. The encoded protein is CASSLGTGSQTIYF.

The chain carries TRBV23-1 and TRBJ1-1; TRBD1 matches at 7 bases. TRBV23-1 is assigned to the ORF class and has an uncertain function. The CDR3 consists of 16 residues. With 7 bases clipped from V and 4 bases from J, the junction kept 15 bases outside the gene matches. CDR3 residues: CASIHAKTGNGTEAFF. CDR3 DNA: TGCGCCAGCATCCACGCGAAGACAGGGAATGGCACTGAAGCTTTCTTT.

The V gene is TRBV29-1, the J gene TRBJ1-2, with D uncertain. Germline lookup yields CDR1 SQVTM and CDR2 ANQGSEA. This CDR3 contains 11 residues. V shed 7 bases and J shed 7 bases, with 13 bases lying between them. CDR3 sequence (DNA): TGCAGCGCAAGCTTACTAGTTGGCTACACCTTC. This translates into CSASLLVGYTF.

The CDR3 loop is CASSPQRNPTYEQYF. The CDR3 region has the DNA TGTGCCAGCTCACCACAACGAAACCCTACCTACGAGCAGTACTTC. V gene TRBV18 combines with J gene TRBJ2-7; D gene ambiguous. Between the trimmed V and J ends, which lost 1 base and 2 bases, there was a span of 12 bases. This CDR3 has 15 residues. Germline V gives CDR1 KGHSH, CDR2 LQKENI.

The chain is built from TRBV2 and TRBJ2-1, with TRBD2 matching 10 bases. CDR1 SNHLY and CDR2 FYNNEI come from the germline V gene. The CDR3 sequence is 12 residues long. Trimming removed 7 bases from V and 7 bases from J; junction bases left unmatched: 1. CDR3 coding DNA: TGTGCCAGCATGGGACTAGCGAATGAGCAGTTCTTC. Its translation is CASMGLANEQFF.

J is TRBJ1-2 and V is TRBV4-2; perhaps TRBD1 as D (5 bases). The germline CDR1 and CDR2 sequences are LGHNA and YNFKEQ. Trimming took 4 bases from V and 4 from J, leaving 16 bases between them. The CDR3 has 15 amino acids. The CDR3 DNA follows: TGTGCCAGCAGCCCAAATATGGGGGGTCCCTATGGCTACACCTTC. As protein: CASSPNMGGPYGYTF.

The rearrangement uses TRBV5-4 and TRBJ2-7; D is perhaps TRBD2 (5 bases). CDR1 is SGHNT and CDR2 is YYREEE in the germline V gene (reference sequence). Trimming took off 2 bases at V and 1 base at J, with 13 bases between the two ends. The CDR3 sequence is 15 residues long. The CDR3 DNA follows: TGTGCCAGCAGCTTTCGCGGGCAGCGATCCTACGAGCAGTACTTC. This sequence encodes CASSFRGQRSYEQYF.

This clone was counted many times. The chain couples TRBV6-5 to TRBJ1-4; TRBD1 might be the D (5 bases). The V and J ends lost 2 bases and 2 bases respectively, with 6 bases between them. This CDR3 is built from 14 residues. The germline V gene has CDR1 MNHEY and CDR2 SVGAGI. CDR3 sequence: CASSYGGTNEKLFF. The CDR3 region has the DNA TGTGCCAGCAGTTACGGGGGGACTAATGAAAAACTGTTTTTT.

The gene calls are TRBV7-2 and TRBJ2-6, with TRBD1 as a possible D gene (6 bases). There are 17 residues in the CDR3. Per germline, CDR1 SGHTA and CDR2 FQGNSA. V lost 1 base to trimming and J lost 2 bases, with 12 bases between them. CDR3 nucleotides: TGTGCCAGCAGCTTAGTAGGGACACGCACTGGGGCCAACGTCCTGACTTTC. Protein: CASSLVGTRTGANVLTF.

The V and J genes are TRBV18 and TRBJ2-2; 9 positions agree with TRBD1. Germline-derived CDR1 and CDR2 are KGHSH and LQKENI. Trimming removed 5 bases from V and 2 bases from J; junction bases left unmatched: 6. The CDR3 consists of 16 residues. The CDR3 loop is CASSWMGQGNTGELFF. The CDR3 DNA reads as TGTGCCAGCTCATGGATGGGACAGGGCAACACCGGGGAGCTGTTTTTT.

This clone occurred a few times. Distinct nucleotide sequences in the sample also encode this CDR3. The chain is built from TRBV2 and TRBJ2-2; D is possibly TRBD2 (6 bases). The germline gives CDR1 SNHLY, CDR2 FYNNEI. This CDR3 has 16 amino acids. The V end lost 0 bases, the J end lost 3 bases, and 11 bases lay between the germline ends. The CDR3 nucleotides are TGTGCCAGCAGTGAAGCGGTAACGGGGGACACCGGGGAGCTGTTTTTT. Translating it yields CASSEAVTGDTGELFF.

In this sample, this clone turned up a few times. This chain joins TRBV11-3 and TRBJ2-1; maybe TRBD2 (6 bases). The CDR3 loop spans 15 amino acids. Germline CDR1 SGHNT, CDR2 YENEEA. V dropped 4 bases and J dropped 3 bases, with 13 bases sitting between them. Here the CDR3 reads CASSSYNSGYNEQFF. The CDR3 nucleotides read TGTGCCAGCAGCTCCTACAATAGCGGCTACAATGAGCAGTTCTTC.

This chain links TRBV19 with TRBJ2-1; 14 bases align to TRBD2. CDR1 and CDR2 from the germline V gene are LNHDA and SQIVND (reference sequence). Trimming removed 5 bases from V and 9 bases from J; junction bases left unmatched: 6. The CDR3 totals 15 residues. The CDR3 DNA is TGTGCCAGTAGTCCCGGGACTAGCGGGAGCGGTGAGCAGTTCTTC. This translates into CASSPGTSGSGEQFF.

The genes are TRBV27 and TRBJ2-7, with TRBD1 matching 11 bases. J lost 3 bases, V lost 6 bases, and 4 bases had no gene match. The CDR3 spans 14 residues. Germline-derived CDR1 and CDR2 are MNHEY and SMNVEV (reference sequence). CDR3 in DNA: TGTGCCAGCAGACCTGGGACAGGGGGCTACGAGCAGTACTTC. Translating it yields CASRPGTGGYEQYF.

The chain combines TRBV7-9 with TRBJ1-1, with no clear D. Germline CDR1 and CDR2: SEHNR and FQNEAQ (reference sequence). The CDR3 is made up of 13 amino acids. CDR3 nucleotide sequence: TGTGCTTTCCCCGGGGATTTGAACACTGAAGCTTTCTTT. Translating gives CAFPGDLNTEAFF. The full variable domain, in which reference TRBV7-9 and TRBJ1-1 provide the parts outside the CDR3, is DTGVSQNPRHKITKRGQNVTFRCDPISEHNRLYWYRQTLGQGPEFLTYFQNEAQLEKSRLLSDRFSAERPKGSFSTLEIQRTEQGDSAMYLCAFPGDLNTEAFFGQGTRLTVV.

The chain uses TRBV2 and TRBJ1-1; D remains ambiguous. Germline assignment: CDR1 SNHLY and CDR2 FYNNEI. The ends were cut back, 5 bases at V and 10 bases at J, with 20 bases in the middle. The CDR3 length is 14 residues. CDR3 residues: CASSQRTAGLGAFF. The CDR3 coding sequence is TGTGCCAGCAGTCAAAGAACGGCGGGGTTGGGAGCTTTCTTT.

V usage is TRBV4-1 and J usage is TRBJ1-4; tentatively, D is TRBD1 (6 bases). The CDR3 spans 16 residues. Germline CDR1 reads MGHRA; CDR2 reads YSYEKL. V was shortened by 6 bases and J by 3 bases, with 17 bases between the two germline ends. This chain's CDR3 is CASRSTWGQANEKLFF. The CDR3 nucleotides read TGCGCCAGCAGGTCCACCTGGGGGCAGGCTAATGAAAAACTGTTTTTT.

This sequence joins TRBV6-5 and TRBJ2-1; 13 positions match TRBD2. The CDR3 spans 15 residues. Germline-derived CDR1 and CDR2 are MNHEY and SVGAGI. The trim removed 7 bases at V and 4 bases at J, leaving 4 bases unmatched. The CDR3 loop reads CASNGLAGEYNEQFF. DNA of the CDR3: TGTGCCAGCAACGGACTAGCGGGGGAATACAATGAGCAGTTCTTC.

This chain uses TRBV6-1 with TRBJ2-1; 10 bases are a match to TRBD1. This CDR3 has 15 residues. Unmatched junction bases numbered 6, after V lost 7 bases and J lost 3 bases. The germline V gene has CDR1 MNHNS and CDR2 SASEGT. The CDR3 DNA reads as TGTGCCAGCATGCCAGGGACAGGGGACTACAATGAGCAGTTCTTC. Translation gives CASMPGTGDYNEQFF.

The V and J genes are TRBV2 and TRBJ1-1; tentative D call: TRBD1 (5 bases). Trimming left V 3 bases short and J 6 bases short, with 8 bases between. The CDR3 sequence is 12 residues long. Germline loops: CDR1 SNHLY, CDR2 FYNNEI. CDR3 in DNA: TGTGCCAGCAGTGACAGGGCCCCTGAAGCTTTCTTT. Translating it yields CASSDRAPEAFF.